The 27 T cell receptor beta chains given below trace back to one sample, sequenced in a study of read filtering for tumor transcriptome and immune sequencing. From about 0.4 ug of RNA, a library with molecular barcoded alpha/delta and beta/gamma adaptors was made. TCRdb reprocessed the reads with MiXCR, giving one entry per CDR3 protein. The data contain under 150,000 distinct CDR3 sequences, less than 15% of them singletons. Sequenced material: a population of CD138-negative cells sorted from bone marrow. Every receptor here comes from a donor at least 40 years old with multiple myeloma.

In this sample, this clonotype turned up many times. The rearrangement joins TRBV11-3 to TRBJ1-1; D unresolved. Trimming stripped 3 bases from V and 1 base from J, with 9 bases between. The CDR3 consists of 14 residues. In germline, CDR1 is SGHNT, CDR2 YENEEA. The CDR3 region is CASSLAFGNTEAFF. In DNA form, the CDR3 reads TGTGCCAGCAGCTTGGCCTTTGGGAACACTGAAGCTTTCTTT.

Points on this clonotype: A much larger clone differs from this one at a single base, so this may be a read error. The chain recombines TRBV12-3 or TRBV12-4 with TRBJ2-7; 7 positions agree with TRBD2. The CDR3 length is 14 residues. V gave up 6 bases and J gave up 5 bases; unmatched junction bases: 10. The CDR3 coding sequence is TGTGCCAGCAGATCCGCGACTAGCCCCCACGAGCAGTACTTC. Residues: CASRSATSPHEQYF.

A word on this clonotype: Being one base from a much bigger clone, this may be a read error. The chain has TRBV4-3 and TRBJ2-5, with D uncertain. V lost 0 bases and J 2 bases, leaving 13 bases between the germline ends. This CDR3 spans 16 amino acids. Germline assignment: CDR1 LGHNA and CDR2 YSLEER. CDR3: CASSQEVLGVQETQYF. DNA for the CDR3: TGCGCCAGCAGCCAAGAGGTATTAGGCGTTCAAGAGACCCAGTACTTC.

The rearrangement links TRBV27 to TRBJ1-4; no clear D gene. The germline gives CDR1 MNHEY, CDR2 SMNVEV (reference sequence). V dropped 9 bases and J dropped 8 bases, with 19 bases sitting between them. This CDR3 contains 14 residues. The CDR3 region has the DNA TGTGCCAGTGCTAGGTGGCAGCGAAGCGAAAAACTGTTTTTT. Protein sequence: CASARWQRSEKLFF. The full variable domain, its missing parts supplied by reference TRBV27 and TRBJ1-4, is EAQVTQNPRYLITVTGKKLTVTCSQNMNHEYMSWYRQDPGLGLRQIYYSMNVEVTDKGDVPEGYKVSRKEKRNFPLILESPSPNQTSLYFCASARWQRSEKLFFGSGTQLSVL.

This clonotype appeared many times. The gene calls are TRBV20-1 and TRBJ2-5; 9 bases line up with TRBD2. Germline V gives CDR1 DFQATT, CDR2 SNEGSKA (reference sequence). V trimming: 3 bases; J trimming: 2 bases; junction bases outside the gene matches: 7. This CDR3 region has 15 residues. CDR3 in amino acids: CSASVASGVQETQYF. CDR3 coding DNA: TGCAGTGCTAGTGTGGCTAGCGGGGTTCAAGAGACCCAGTACTTC.

In the case of this clonotype: A much larger clone differs by one base, so this may be a read error. The V call is TRBV4-1, the J call TRBJ2-1, with D possibly matching TRBD2 (5 bases). The germline CDR1 and CDR2 sequences are MGHRA and YSYEKL. The CDR3 consists of 15 residues. The CDR3 sequence: CASSQPGFSYNGQFF. CDR3 sequence (DNA): TGCGCCAGCAGCCAACCGGGATTCTCCTACAATGGGCAGTTCTTC.

This clonotype has a handful of counts. This chain connects TRBV29-1 to TRBJ2-1; D may be TRBD1 (5 bases). Between the trimmed V and J ends, which lost 6 bases and 2 bases, there was a span of 14 bases. Germline lookup yields CDR1 SQVTM and CDR2 ANQGSEA. The CDR3 extends over 14 amino acids. The CDR3 sequence: CSVAPGPPYNEQFF. CDR3 nucleotide sequence: TGCAGCGTCGCCCCAGGGCCCCCCTACAATGAGCAGTTCTTC.

This clonotype was seen at least ten times. The chain uses TRBV4-3 and TRBJ2-1; D is undetermined. The CDR3 consists of 14 residues. The V gene lost 2 bases and the J gene lost 4 bases, with 9 bases spanning the gap. The germline V gene encodes CDR1 LGHNA and CDR2 YSLEER. This chain's CDR3 is CASSQTVSYNEQFF. CDR3 bases: TGCGCCAGCAGCCAAACGGTTAGTTACAATGAGCAGTTCTTC.

There are many counts of this clonotype. The J gene is TRBJ1-1, the V gene TRBV19, with TRBD1 matching 7 bases. The CDR3 spans 15 residues. Trimming took 0 bases from V and 0 from J; bases not matched to a gene: 1. Looked up from germline, CDR1 is LNHDA and CDR2 is SQIVND (reference sequence). The CDR3 nucleotides are TGTGCCAGTAGTATAGAAGGGGGCATGAACACTGAAGCTTTCTTT. Translating gives CASSIEGGMNTEAFF.

J is TRBJ1-1 and V is TRBV5-1; a weak D match, TRBD1 (6 bases). Between the trimmed V and J ends, which lost 0 bases and 1 base, there was a span of 16 bases. Germline V gene data show CDR1 as SGHRS and CDR2 as YFSETQ. The CDR3 covers 17 residues. The CDR3 here is CASSLGRKGGANTEAFF. The CDR3 DNA follows: TGCGCCAGCAGCTTGGGAAGAAAAGGGGGAGCGAACACTGAAGCTTTCTTT.

Worth noting for this clonotype: This likely reflects a read error, since a far larger clone is one base away. In DNA, the CDR3 is TGTGCCAGCAGCCCGGGACTAGCGGGCAATGAGCAGTTCTTC. Its protein product is CASSPGLAGNEQFF. The chain couples TRBV7-8 to TRBJ2-1, with 12 bases that match TRBD2. The trim removed 5 bases at V and 6 bases at J, leaving 2 bases unmatched. This CDR3 contains 14 residues. The germline CDR1 and CDR2 sequences are SGHVS and FQNEAQ.

Notes on this clonotype: A much larger clone is a single base away; this may be a read error. The V gene is TRBV10-2, the J gene TRBJ1-2; unclear D gene. Per germline, CDR1 WSHSY and CDR2 SAAADI. The CDR3 is 12 amino acids. CDR3 region: CASSEENYGYAF. In DNA, the CDR3 is TGCGCCAGCAGTGAAGAGAACTATGGCTACGCCTTC.

This clonotype has at least ten counts. CDR3 residues: CASSLGPSGRNEQFF. In DNA, the CDR3 is TGTGCCAGCAGCTTAGGGCCCAGCGGAAGGAATGAGCAGTTCTTC. The J gene is TRBJ2-1, the V gene TRBV11-1, with a possible D match to TRBD2 (5 bases). This CDR3 has 15 amino acids. Trimming pared 1 base from V and 7 bases from J, leaving 14 bases between. The germline V gene has CDR1 SGHAT and CDR2 FQDESV (reference sequence).

The chain combines TRBV12-5 with TRBJ2-3; 8 bases are a match to TRBD2. Unmatched junction bases numbered 9, after V lost 2 bases and J lost 2 bases. The CDR3 is 17 residues long. The germline gives CDR1 LGHNT, CDR2 FRNRAP. The CDR3: CASGLILTSGLTDTQYF. CDR3 DNA: TGTGCTAGTGGTTTGATCCTTACTAGCGGACTCACAGATACGCAGTATTTT. The full variable domain, completed using reference TRBV12-5 and TRBJ2-3, is DARVTQTPRHKVTEMGQEVTMRCQPILGHNTVFWYRQTMMQGLELLAYFRNRAPLDDSGMPKDRFSAEMPDATLATLKIQPSEPRDSAVYFCASGLILTSGLTDTQYFGPGTRLTVL.

The chain links TRBV19 to TRBJ1-1; weak D call: TRBD1 (6 bases). The V gene's germline CDR1 is LNHDA and CDR2 SQIVND (reference sequence). Trimming took 3 bases from V and 2 from J, leaving 13 bases between them. CDR3 length: 15 residues. CDR3 nucleotides: TGTGCCAGTAGTATTGGCGGGGGCGGTAACACTGAAGCTTTCTTT. This gives the protein CASSIGGGGNTEAFF.

This clonotype occurred many times. The V gene is TRBV6-4, the J gene TRBJ2-1; D is undetermined. Trimming took off 6 bases at V and 0 bases at J, with 12 bases between the two ends. This CDR3 region has 15 residues. From germline, CDR1 is MRHNA and CDR2 SNTAGT. Here the CDR3 DNA reads TGTGCCAGCAGCCCAGACCTGAGCTCCTACAATGAGCAGTTCTTC. Residues: CASSPDLSSYNEQFF.

There are many counts of this clonotype. The chain uses TRBV11-3 and TRBJ2-3; unclear D gene. Trimming shortened V by 5 bases and J by 5 bases, and 14 bases separated the two germline ends. The CDR3 consists of 14 residues. CDR1 and CDR2 from the germline V gene are SGHNT and YENEEA. The CDR3 DNA reads as TGTGCCAGCAGCCCCCCCTCCCATGGAGATACGCAGTATTTT. Translation gives CASSPPSHGDTQYF.

In regard to this clonotype: This may be a read error, as it is one base from a much larger clone. This chain uses TRBV5-1 with TRBJ2-3, with 10 bases fitting TRBD2. Germline lookup yields CDR1 SGHRS and CDR2 YFSETQ. CDR3 length: 15 residues. The V gene end was trimmed by 3 bases and the J gene end by 4 bases; junction bases not matched to a gene: 5. CDR3: CASSWTSGSADTQYF. The CDR3 DNA reads TGCGCCAGCAGCTGGACTAGCGGTAGCGCAGATACGCAGTATTTT.

Details on this clonotype: A read error may account for a junction end that differs from germline. The chain employs TRBV27 and TRBJ1-1; D is unclear. The CDR3 has 13 amino acids. Per germline, CDR1 MNHEY and CDR2 SMNVEV (reference sequence). The CDR3 DNA sequence: TGTGCCAGCAGTTTGAAGGTGTGGACTGAAGCCCTCTTT. Residues: CASSLKVWTEALF.

The J gene is TRBJ2-1, the V gene TRBV11-3, with D perhaps matching TRBD1 (6 bases). The CDR3 has 14 amino acids. V lost 5 bases and J 3 bases, leaving 11 bases between the germline ends. The germline V gene has CDR1 SGHNT and CDR2 YENEEA. In DNA, the CDR3 is TGTGCCAGCAGCCACGGGACAAACTACAATGAGCAGTTCTTC. It translates to CASSHGTNYNEQFF.

With regard to this clonotype: This could be a read error, since a much larger clone is one nucleotide away. This chain connects TRBV6-6 to TRBJ2-1; 9 bases are shared with TRBD2. The germline V gene has CDR1 MNHNY and CDR2 SVGAGI (reference sequence). The CDR3 sequence is 15 residues long. The CDR3 reads CASTSTSGPYSEQFF. In DNA, the CDR3 is TGTGCCAGCACCTCGACTAGCGGTCCCTACAGTGAGCAGTTCTTC.

This clonotype has at least ten counts. The V call is TRBV24-1, the J call TRBJ2-2; 8 nucleotides line up with TRBD1. The V gene end was trimmed by 4 bases and the J gene end by 1 base; junction bases not matched to a gene: 1. The V gene's germline CDR1 is KGHDR and CDR2 SFDVKD. The CDR3 extends over 15 amino acids. The CDR3 loop is CATSEGTGNTGELFF. The CDR3 bases are TGTGCCACCAGTGAAGGGACAGGGAACACCGGGGAGCTGTTTTTT.

The table lists this clonotype with many counts. This chain joins TRBV20-1 and TRBJ1-5, with D unclear. Germline V lookup: CDR1 DFQATT, CDR2 SNEGSKA (reference sequence). The CDR3 runs to 15 residues. Trimming removed 0 bases from V and 2 bases from J, with 11 bases in between. The CDR3 protein is CSARDPGSGNQPQHF. In DNA, the CDR3 is TGCAGTGCTAGAGATCCCGGGTCTGGCAATCAGCCCCAGCATTTT.

With regard to this clonotype: A much larger clone differs from this one at a single base, so this may be a read error. V usage is TRBV30 and J usage is TRBJ1-1; D ambiguous. The germline gives CDR1 GTSNPN, CDR2 SVGIG (reference sequence). The CDR3 loop spans 12 amino acids. Written as DNA, the CDR3 is TGTGCCTGGAGTGCCCAATACACTGAAGCTCTCTTT. Translating it yields CAWSAQYTEALF.

Note on this clonotype: As the CDR3 is not closed by the conserved phenylalanine or tryptophan, this likely results from a read error. No DNA is shown, since the ends of the CDR3 on it are uncertain; the CDR3 is the one TCRdb lists. J is TRBJ2-1 and V is TRBV11-2; the tabulated D call, TRBD2, remains unverified against the DNA. Per germline, CDR1 SGHAT and CDR2 FQNNGV. The CDR3 length is 16 residues, termini included. Here the CDR3 reads CASSLRTSGRPDEQIS.

This clonotype has a count of ten or more. The chain carries TRBV29-1 and TRBJ2-3, with TRBD2 as a possible D gene (6 bases). The CDR3 runs 14 residues. Germline V lookup: CDR1 SQVTM, CDR2 ANQGSEA. Trimming took 4 bases from V and 1 from J, leaving 12 bases between them. The chain's CDR3 is CSVGGEVRTDTQYF. The CDR3 nucleotides read TGCAGCGTTGGGGGGGAAGTTCGCACAGATACGCAGTATTTT.

This clonotype was counted at least ten times. V is TRBV20-1 and J is TRBJ1-1; D might be TRBD1 (5 bases). The CDR3 runs 13 residues. Germline assignment: CDR1 DFQATT and CDR2 SNEGSKA (reference sequence). The V end lost 5 bases, the J end lost 4 bases, and 14 bases lay between the germline ends. CDR3 in amino acids: CSARRQGGTEAFF. CDR3 bases: TGCAGTGCTCGACGTCAGGGCGGCACTGAAGCTTTCTTT.